The 10 T cell receptor beta chains listed next were all sequenced from one sample in a study of shared clonotypes between healthy human individuals. The repertoire was sequenced with immunoSEQ multiplex PCR; TCRdb's copy has only in-frame clones and lacks some. The profile shows 1.5 million to 1.9 million clones, approximately 98% of them singletons. Sequenced: naive CD4+ T cells sorted from blood. Subset defined: CD45RA+ positively selected. These receptors were obtained from a young man in good health.

The chain is built from TRBV13 and TRBJ2-7; the D gene is possibly TRBD1 (6 bases). The CDR3 runs to 14 residues. Trimming took off 4 bases at V and 3 bases at J, with 13 bases between the two ends. The germline V gene encodes CDR1 PRHDT and CDR2 FYEKMQ (reference sequence). The CDR3 coding sequence is TGTGCCAGCAGCTCCACGAGGGGACACTACGAGCAGTACTTC. Protein: CASSSTRGHYEQYF.

This rearrangement joins TRBV9 to TRBJ2-7; 7 nucleotides match TRBD2. CDR1 is SGDLS and CDR2 is YYNGEE in the germline V gene. V lost 5 bases, J lost 5 bases, and 7 bases stayed unmatched. This CDR3 region has 13 residues. The CDR3 protein is CASSAGVWNEQYF. The CDR3 bases are TGTGCCAGCAGTGCGGGGGTGTGGAACGAGCAGTACTTC. The whole variable domain, remainder taken from reference TRBV9 and TRBJ2-7, is DSGVTQTPKHLITATGQRVTLRCSPRSGDLSVYWYQQSLDQGLQFLIQYYNGEERAKGNILERFSAQQFPDLHSELNLSSLELGDSALYFCASSAGVWNEQYFGPGTRLTVT.

V and J are TRBV11-2 and TRBJ2-3, with no clear D. CDR3 length: 15 residues. Germline lookup yields CDR1 SGHAT and CDR2 FQNNGV. V was shortened by 1 base and J by 1 base, with 9 bases between the two germline ends. The CDR3 nucleotides are TGTGCCAGCAGCTTAGGCGTCAGCCGCACAGATACGCAGTATTTT. This gives the protein CASSLGVSRTDTQYF.

Here the CDR3 reads CASSQILGTTYNEQFF. In DNA, the CDR3 is TGTGCCAGCAGCCAGATTCTGGGGACAACCTACAATGAGCAGTTCTTC. The genes are TRBV14 and TRBJ2-1; possibly TRBD1 for D (6 bases). The V end was cut by 3 bases, the J end by 2 bases, with 14 bases between. Germline V gives CDR1 SGHDN, CDR2 FVKESK. The CDR3 is 16 amino acids.

The chain uses TRBV5-6 and TRBJ2-5, with 13 positions matching TRBD2. J gave up 4 bases and V 4 bases, and 4 bases lay outside the gene matches. This CDR3 is built from 15 residues. Germline assignment: CDR1 SGHDT and CDR2 YYEEEE. Here the CDR3 DNA reads TGTGCCAGCAGCCCGGGACTAGCGGGATTAGAGACCCAGTACTTC. Protein product: CASSPGLAGLETQYF.

This sequence joins TRBV10-3 and TRBJ1-2; 10 bases align to TRBD1. The CDR3 is 13 residues long. Trimming removed 5 bases from V and 6 bases from J; junction bases left unmatched: 3. Per the germline V gene, CDR1 is ENHRY and CDR2 is SYGVKD. The CDR3 is CAISSGTGDGYTF. The CDR3 nucleotides read TGTGCCATCAGTTCCGGGACAGGGGATGGCTACACCTTC.

V usage is TRBV6-6 and J usage is TRBJ2-6, with D hard to call. The germline V gene has CDR1 MNHNY and CDR2 SVGAGI (reference sequence). The CDR3 is 15 amino acids. V was pared by 8 bases and J by 0 bases, with 11 bases between. The CDR3 region has the DNA TGTGCCAGCCAAAGGCTTAGCTCTGGGGCCAACGTCCTGACTTTC. Protein product: CASQRLSSGANVLTF.

A remark on this clone: Other DNA sequences from this sample encode an identical CDR3 as well. The CDR3 spells CASSLIGEQYF. CDR3 in DNA: TGTGCCAGCAGTTTGATCGGTGAGCAGTACTTC. V gene TRBV28 combines with J gene TRBJ2-7; D remains ambiguous. This CDR3 is 11 amino acids long. V gave up 3 bases and J gave up 7 bases, with 7 bases separating them. In germline, CDR1 is MDHEN, CDR2 SYDVKM. Full variable domain (missing parts from reference TRBV28 and TRBJ2-7): DVKVTQSSRYLVKRTGEKVFLECVQDMDHENMFWYRQDPGLGLRLIYFSYDVKMKEKGDIPEGYSVSREKKERFSLILESASTNQTSMYLCASSLIGEQYFGPGTRLTVT.

The V gene is TRBV15, the J gene TRBJ2-7, with 10 bases matching TRBD1. J lost 3 bases, V lost 4 bases, and 3 bases had no gene match. Germline-derived CDR1 and CDR2 are LNHNV and YYDKDF (reference sequence). The CDR3 sequence is 14 residues long. The CDR3 sequence: CATSTGTGVYEQYF. The CDR3 nucleotides are TGTGCCACCAGCACCGGGACAGGGGTCTACGAGCAGTACTTC.

With regard to this clone: Other DNA sequences in this specimen translate into the identical CDR3. CDR3 region: CASSDSYEQYF. CDR3 coding DNA: TGTGCCAGCAGTGATAGCTACGAGCAGTACTTC. The rearrangement joins TRBV25-1 to TRBJ2-7; no clear D gene. Trimming removed 3 bases at V and 3 bases at J, with 3 bases between. The CDR3 extends over 11 amino acids. The V gene's germline CDR1 is MGHDK and CDR2 SYGVNS.